This passage covers 14 T cell receptor beta chains from one sample sequenced in a study of T-cell reconstitution after alpha-beta-depleted transplantation in children. As it was prepared, the TCRbeta library received unique molecular identifiers. TCRdb fed the PCR reads into MiXCR, producing one record per CDR3 protein. The sample includes 100,000 or so distinct CDR3 sequences, 10% to 15% of them seen just once. The material was PBMCs from the stem cell graft donor, obtained from the stem cell graft. The receptor set was obtained from a human donor who donated a stem cell graft to a child with inherited bone marrow failure.

In this sample, this clonotype turned up many times. The DNA for the CDR3 is TGCAGCGTTGGGGGACTAGCGGGAGGTCGCAACACCGGGGAGCTGTTTTTT. Its protein is CSVGGLAGGRNTGELFF. The V and J genes are TRBV29-1 and TRBJ2-2; 15 bases align to TRBD2. CDR1 and CDR2 (germline): SQVTM, ANQGSEA. The CDR3 sequence is 17 residues long. V lost 4 bases, J lost 2 bases, and 5 bases stayed unmatched.

This clonotype was counted ten times or more. The V call is TRBV29-1, the J call TRBJ1-2, with TRBD1 identical over 7 bases. The CDR3 length is 14 residues. Trimming removed 2 bases from V and 3 bases from J; junction bases left unmatched: 6. Germline V gene data show CDR1 as SQVTM and CDR2 as ANQGSEA. The CDR3 nucleotides read TGCAGCGTTGAAACCCACAGGGGATACTATGGCTACACCTTC. Protein: CSVETHRGYYGYTF.

This clonotype was counted ten times or more. The gene calls are TRBV6-7 and TRBJ2-4, with 7 bases fitting TRBD1. TRBV6-7 has ORF status, its function being uncertain. Unmatched junction bases numbered 7, after V lost 0 bases and J lost 2 bases. This CDR3 comprises 17 residues. The CDR3 loop reads CASSYSKGGASKNIQYF. The CDR3, as DNA: TGTGCCAGCAGTTACTCGAAAGGGGGCGCTTCCAAAAACATTCAGTACTTC.

This clonotype was counted ten times or more. The rearrangement joins TRBV7-2 to TRBJ2-2; D might be TRBD1 or TRBD2, each matching 5 bases. CDR1 is SGHTA and CDR2 is FQGNSA in the germline V gene. V was cut by 1 base and J by 7 bases, with 13 bases left in between. CDR3 length equals 15 residues. CDR3 sequence: CASSLVPGSSGELFF. In DNA, the CDR3 is TGTGCCAGCAGCTTAGTGCCAGGGAGTAGCGGGGAGCTGTTTTTT.

Comments on this clonotype: A much larger clone differs by one base, so this may be a read error. The V gene is TRBV20-1, the J gene TRBJ2-4, with D hard to call. This CDR3 contains 12 residues. The germline gives CDR1 DFQATT, CDR2 SNEGSKA (reference sequence). The CDR3 protein is CSGERAKDIQYF. The CDR3 nucleotides are TGCAGTGGCGAGAGAGCCAAAGACATTCAGTACTTC.

This clonotype has at least ten counts. This rearrangement joins TRBV29-1 to TRBJ2-7, with 8 bases lining up with TRBD1. Germline CDR1 SQVTM, CDR2 ANQGSEA. The ends lost 4 bases at V and 6 bases at J; junction bases unmatched: 2. This CDR3 spans 11 amino acids. CDR3 protein: CSVGQGREQYF. As DNA, the CDR3 is TGCAGCGTTGGACAGGGGCGCGAGCAGTACTTC.

This clonotype has only a few counts. The V gene is TRBV2, the J gene TRBJ2-1, with D possibly TRBD1 on 6 matching bases. Germline V gene data show CDR1 as SNHLY and CDR2 as FYNNEI. Trimming pared 3 bases from V and 4 bases from J, leaving 13 bases between. CDR3 length: 15 amino acids. The CDR3 protein is CASSDADRPYNEQFF. The CDR3 coding sequence is TGTGCCAGCAGTGATGCTGACAGGCCGTACAATGAGCAGTTCTTC.

This clonotype was counted at least ten times. The J gene is TRBJ1-1, the V gene TRBV4-3; D possibly corresponds to TRBD1 (6 bases). The germline CDR1 and CDR2 sequences are LGHNA and YSLEER. The CDR3 runs 15 residues. Between the trimmed V and J ends, which lost 0 bases and 9 bases, there was a span of 17 bases. CDR3 loop: CASSQDLGTGTQAFF. The CDR3 DNA reads as TGCGCCAGCAGCCAAGATTTGGGAACCGGGACACAAGCTTTCTTT.

There are many counts of this clonotype. The chain carries TRBV10-3 and TRBJ2-2; D might be TRBD2 (7 bases). The V gene lost 2 bases and the J gene lost 2 bases, with 15 bases spanning the gap. This CDR3 is 17 amino acids long. CDR1 and CDR2 (germline): ENHRY, SYGVKD. CDR3 sequence reads: CAISEPRGGGNTGELFF. The CDR3 DNA follows: TGTGCCATCAGTGAGCCGCGTGGCGGGGGCAACACCGGGGAGCTGTTTTTT.

This clonotype was detected many times. The chain links TRBV5-1 to TRBJ2-3; TRBD1 agrees at 8 bases. From germline, CDR1 is SGHRS and CDR2 YFSETQ. V dropped 3 bases and J dropped 3; count of bases not matched to a gene: 3. The CDR3 consists of 14 residues. The CDR3, as DNA: TGCGCCAGCAGCTCCCAGGGGGCGACAGATACGCAGTATTTT. The encoded protein is CASSSQGATDTQYF.

This clonotype was counted a few times. The chain is built from TRBV4-3 and TRBJ1-2; tentative D call: TRBD1 (6 bases). Deletions cut 0 bases from V and 8 bases from J, with 22 bases between. The CDR3 contains 17 residues. Looked up from germline, CDR1 is LGHNA and CDR2 is YSLEER. CDR3 sequence (DNA): TGCGCCAGCAGCCAAGATATCTGGGACACTCTTTTGAGAGGCTACACCTTC. This sequence encodes CASSQDIWDTLLRGYTF.

The sample holds many counts of this clonotype. V is TRBV5-6 and J is TRBJ2-5; 7 bases map to TRBD2. This CDR3 spans 15 amino acids. With V trimmed by 3 bases and J by 4 bases, 9 bases remained unmatched. CDR1 and CDR2 (germline): SGHDT, YYEEEE. Here the CDR3 reads CASSSLRPGGETQYF. CDR3 coding DNA: TGTGCCAGCAGCTCATTGAGGCCGGGGGGAGAGACCCAGTACTTC.

This clonotype showed up many times. This chain connects TRBV20-1 to TRBJ2-5; TRBD2 matches at 9 bases. This CDR3 region has 14 residues. V lost 2 bases and J lost 4; bases outside the gene matches: 5. Looked up from germline, CDR1 is DFQATT and CDR2 is SNEGSKA (reference sequence). The CDR3 nucleotides read TGCAGTGCTAGAATAAATAGCGGGGGAGAGACCCAGTACTTC. Translated, it gives CSARINSGGETQYF.

This clonotype was seen repeatedly, ten times or more. The V gene is TRBV29-1, the J gene TRBJ2-7; D could derive from TRBD1 or TRBD2 (5 bases each). Looked up from germline, CDR1 is SQVTM and CDR2 is ANQGSEA. V lost 3 bases and J lost 2, with 8 bases in between. CDR3 length: 12 amino acids. In nucleotides, the CDR3 is TGCAGCGTTGAGGGGGTAACCTACGAGCAGTACTTC. This sequence encodes CSVEGVTYEQYF.